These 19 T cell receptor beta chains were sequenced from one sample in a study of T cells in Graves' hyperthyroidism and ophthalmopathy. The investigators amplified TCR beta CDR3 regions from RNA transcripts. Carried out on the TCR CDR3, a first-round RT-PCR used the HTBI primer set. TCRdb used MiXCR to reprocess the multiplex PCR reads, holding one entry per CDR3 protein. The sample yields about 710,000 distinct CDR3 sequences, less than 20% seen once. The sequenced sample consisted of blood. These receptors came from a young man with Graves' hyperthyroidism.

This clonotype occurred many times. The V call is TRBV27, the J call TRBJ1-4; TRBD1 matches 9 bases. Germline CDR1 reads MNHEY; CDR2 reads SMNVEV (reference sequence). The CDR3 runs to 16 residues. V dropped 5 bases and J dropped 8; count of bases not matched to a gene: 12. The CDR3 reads CASSPGTGGNWEKLFF. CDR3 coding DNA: TGTGCCAGCAGTCCCGGAACAGGGGGCAATTGGGAAAAACTGTTTTTT.

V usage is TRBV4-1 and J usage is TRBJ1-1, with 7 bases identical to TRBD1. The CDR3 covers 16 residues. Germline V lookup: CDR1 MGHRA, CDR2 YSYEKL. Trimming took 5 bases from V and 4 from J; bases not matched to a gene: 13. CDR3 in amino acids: CASSTRPTGVGTEAFF. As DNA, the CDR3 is TGCGCCAGCAGCACCCGTCCAACAGGGGTTGGCACTGAAGCTTTCTTT.

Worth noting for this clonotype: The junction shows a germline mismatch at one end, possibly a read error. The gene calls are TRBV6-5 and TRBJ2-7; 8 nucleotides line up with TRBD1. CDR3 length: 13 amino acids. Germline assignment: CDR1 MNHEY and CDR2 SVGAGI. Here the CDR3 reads CASRGQGTDEQCF. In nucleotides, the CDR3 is TGTGCCAGCAGAGGACAGGGAACGGACGAGCAGTGCTTC.

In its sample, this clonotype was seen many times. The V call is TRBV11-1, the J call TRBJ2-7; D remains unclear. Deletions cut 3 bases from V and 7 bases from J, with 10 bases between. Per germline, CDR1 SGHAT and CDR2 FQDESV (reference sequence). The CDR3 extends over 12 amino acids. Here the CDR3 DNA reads TGTGCCAGCAGCTTTCTCGTGGAGGAGCAGTACTTC. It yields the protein CASSFLVEEQYF.

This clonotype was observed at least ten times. The CDR3 loop reads CASSELPGETQYF. The DNA of the CDR3 is TGTGCCAGCAGTGAGCTCCCGGGAGAGACCCAGTACTTC. The chain is built from TRBV6-1 and TRBJ2-5; D is uncertain. The CDR3 contains 13 residues. Germline values: CDR1 MNHNS, CDR2 SASEGT. V was clipped by 3 bases and J by 4 bases, with 9 bases between them.

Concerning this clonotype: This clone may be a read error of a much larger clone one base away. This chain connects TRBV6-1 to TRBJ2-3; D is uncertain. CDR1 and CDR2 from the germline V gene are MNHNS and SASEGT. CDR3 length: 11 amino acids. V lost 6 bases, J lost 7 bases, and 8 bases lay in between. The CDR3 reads CASRDRYTQYF. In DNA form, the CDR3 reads TGTGCCAGCAGGGACCGTTATACGCAGTATTTT.

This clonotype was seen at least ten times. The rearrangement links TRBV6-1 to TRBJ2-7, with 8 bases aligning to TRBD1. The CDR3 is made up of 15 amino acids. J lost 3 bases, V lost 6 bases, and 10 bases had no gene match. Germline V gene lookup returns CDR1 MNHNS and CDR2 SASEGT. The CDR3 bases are TGTGCCAGCAGGTTAACGACAGGGGCGGACTACGAGCAGTACTTC. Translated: CASRLTTGADYEQYF.

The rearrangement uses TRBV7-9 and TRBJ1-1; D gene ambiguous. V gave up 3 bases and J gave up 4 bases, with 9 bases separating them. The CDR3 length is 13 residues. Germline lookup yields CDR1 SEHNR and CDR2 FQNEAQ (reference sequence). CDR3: CASSFPDRTEAFF. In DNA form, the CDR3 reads TGTGCCAGCAGCTTCCCAGACCGCACTGAAGCTTTCTTT.

The CDR3 bases are TGTGCCAGTAGTATATTTGCGGGAGGGTCCTACGAGCAGTACTTC. It is translated as CASSIFAGGSYEQYF. The chain employs TRBV19 and TRBJ2-7; 9 bases are a match to TRBD2. The germline V gene has CDR1 LNHDA and CDR2 SQIVND (reference sequence). The ends lost 2 bases at V and 1 base at J; junction bases unmatched: 3. The CDR3 is 15 residues long.

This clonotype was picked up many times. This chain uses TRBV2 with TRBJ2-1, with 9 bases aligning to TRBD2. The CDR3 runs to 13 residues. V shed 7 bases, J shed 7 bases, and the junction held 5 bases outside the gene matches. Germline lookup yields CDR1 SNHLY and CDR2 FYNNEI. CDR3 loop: CASTSREGNEQFF. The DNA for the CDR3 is TGTGCCAGCACTTCGCGGGAGGGAAATGAGCAGTTCTTC.

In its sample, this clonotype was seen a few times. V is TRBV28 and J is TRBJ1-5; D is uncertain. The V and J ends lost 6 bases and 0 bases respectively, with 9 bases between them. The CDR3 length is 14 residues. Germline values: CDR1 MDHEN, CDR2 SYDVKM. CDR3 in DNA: TGTGCCAGCAGCCGATTTGATAGCAATCAGCCCCAGCATTTT. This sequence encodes CASSRFDSNQPQHF.

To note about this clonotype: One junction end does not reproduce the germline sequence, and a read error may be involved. CDR3 bases: TGTGCCAGCAGTTTATCCCACGGTTATGACTTC. It yields the protein CASSLSHGYDF. The rearrangement uses TRBV28 and TRBJ2-5, with D unclear. Germline CDR1 MDHEN, CDR2 SYDVKM. The CDR3 has 11 amino acids.

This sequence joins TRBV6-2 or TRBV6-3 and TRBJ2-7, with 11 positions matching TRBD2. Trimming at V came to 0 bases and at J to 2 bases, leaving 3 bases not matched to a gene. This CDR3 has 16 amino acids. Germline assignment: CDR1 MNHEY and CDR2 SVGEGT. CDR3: CASSYSTSGTPYEQYF. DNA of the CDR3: TGTGCCAGCAGTTACTCGACTAGCGGGACTCCCTACGAGCAGTACTTC.

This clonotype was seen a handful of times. CDR3 sequence (DNA): TGTGCCAGCAGTTTAGGAGGCCTAGCGGGAGGCTTACGGAGCGGGGAGCTGTTTTTT. Protein product: CASSLGGLAGGLRSGELFF. The V and J genes are TRBV12-3 or TRBV12-4 and TRBJ2-2, with TRBD2 matching over 11 bases. This CDR3 has 19 residues. Unmatched junction bases numbered 14, after V lost 1 base and J lost 7 bases.

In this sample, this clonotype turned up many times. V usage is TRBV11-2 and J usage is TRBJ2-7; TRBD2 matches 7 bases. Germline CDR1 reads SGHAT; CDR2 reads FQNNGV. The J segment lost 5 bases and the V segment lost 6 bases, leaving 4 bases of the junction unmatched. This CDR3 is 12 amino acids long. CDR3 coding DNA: TGTGCCAGCAGATTGGGGGGGGACGAGCAGTACTTC. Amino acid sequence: CASRLGGDEQYF.

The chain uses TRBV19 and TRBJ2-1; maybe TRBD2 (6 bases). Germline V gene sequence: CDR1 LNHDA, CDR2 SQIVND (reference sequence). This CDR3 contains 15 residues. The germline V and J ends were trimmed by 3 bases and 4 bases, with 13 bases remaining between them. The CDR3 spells CASSISPGSYNEQFF. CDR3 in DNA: TGTGCCAGTAGTATCTCTCCCGGGAGTTACAATGAGCAGTTCTTC.

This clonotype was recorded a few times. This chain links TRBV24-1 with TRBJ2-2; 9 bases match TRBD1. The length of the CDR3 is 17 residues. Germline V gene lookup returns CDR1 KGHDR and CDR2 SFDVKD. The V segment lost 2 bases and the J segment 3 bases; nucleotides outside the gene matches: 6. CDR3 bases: TGTGCCACCAGTGATTCGGGGACAGGGCGGGACACCGGGGAGCTGTTTTTT. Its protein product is CATSDSGTGRDTGELFF.

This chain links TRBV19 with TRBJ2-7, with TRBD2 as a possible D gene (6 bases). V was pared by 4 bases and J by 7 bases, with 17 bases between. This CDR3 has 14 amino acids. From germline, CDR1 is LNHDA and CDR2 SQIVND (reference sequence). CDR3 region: CASSNQGRAGEQYF. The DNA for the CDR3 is TGTGCCAGTAGTAACCAGGGAAGGGCGGGAGAGCAGTACTTC.

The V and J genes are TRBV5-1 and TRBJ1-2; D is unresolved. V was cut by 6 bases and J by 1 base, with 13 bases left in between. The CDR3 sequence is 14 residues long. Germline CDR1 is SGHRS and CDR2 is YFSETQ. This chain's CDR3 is CASTPAGINYGYTF. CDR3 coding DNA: TGCGCCAGCACTCCGGCCGGTATTAACTATGGCTACACCTTC.